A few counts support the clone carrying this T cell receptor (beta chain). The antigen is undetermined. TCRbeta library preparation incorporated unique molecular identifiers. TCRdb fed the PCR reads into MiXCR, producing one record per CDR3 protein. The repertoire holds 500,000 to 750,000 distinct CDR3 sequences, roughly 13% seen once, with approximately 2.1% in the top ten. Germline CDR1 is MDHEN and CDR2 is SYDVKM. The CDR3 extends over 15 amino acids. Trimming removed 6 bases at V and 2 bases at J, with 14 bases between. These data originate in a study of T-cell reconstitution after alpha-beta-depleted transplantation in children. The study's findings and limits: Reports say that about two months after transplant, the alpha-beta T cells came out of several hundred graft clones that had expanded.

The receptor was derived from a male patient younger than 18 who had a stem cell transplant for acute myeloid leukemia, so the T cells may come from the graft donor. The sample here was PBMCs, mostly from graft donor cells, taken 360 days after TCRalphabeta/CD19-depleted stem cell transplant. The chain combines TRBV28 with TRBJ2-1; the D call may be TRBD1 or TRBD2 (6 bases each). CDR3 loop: CASSAVGGAYNEQFF. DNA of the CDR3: TGTGCCAGCAGCGCCGTGGGGGGCGCCTACAATGAGCAGTTCTTC.